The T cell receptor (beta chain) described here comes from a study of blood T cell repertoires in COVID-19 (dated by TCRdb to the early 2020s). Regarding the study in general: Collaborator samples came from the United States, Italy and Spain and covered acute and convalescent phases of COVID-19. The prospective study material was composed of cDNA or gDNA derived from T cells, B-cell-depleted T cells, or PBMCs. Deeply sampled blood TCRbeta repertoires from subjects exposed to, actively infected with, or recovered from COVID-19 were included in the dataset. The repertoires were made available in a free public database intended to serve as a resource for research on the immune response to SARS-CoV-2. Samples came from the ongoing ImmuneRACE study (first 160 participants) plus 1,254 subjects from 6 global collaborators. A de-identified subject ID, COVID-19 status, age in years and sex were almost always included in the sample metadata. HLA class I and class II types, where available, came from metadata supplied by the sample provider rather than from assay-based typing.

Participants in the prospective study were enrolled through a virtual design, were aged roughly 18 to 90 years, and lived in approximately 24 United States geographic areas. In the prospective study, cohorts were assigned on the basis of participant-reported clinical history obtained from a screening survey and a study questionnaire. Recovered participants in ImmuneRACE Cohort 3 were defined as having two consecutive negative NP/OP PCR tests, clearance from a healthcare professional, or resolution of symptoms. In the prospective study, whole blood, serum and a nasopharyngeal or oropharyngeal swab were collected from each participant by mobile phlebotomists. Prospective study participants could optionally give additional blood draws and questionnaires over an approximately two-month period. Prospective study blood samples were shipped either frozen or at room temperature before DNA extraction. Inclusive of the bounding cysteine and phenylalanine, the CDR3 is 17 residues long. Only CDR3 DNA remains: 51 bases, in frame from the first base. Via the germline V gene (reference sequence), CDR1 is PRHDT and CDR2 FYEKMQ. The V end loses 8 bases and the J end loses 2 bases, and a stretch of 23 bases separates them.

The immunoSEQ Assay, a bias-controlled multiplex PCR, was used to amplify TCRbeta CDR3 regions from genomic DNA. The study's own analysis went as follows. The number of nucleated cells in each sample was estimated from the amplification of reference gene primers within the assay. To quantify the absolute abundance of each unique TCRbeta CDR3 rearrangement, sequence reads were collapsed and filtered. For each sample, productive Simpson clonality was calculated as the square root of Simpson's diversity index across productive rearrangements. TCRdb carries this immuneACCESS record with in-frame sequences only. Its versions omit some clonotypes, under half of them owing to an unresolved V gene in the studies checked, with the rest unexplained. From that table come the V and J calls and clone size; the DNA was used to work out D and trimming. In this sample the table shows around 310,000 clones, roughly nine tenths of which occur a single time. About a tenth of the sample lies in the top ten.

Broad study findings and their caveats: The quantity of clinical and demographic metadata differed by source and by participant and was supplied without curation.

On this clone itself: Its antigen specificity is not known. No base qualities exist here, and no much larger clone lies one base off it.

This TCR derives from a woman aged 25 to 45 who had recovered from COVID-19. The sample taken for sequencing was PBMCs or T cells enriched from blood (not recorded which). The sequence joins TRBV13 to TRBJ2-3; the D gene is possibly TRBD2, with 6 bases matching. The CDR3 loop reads CASSPRANRGITDTQYF. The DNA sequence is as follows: TGTGCCAGCTCCCCTAGGGCGAACCGGGGGATCACAGATACGCAGTATTTT. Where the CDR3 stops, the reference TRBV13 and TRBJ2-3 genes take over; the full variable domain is AAGVIQSPRHLIKEKRETATLKCYPIPRHDTVYWYQQGPGQDPQFLISFYEKMQSDKGSIPDRFSAQQFSDYHSELNMSSLELGDSALYFCASSPRANRGITDTQYFGPGTRLTVL.